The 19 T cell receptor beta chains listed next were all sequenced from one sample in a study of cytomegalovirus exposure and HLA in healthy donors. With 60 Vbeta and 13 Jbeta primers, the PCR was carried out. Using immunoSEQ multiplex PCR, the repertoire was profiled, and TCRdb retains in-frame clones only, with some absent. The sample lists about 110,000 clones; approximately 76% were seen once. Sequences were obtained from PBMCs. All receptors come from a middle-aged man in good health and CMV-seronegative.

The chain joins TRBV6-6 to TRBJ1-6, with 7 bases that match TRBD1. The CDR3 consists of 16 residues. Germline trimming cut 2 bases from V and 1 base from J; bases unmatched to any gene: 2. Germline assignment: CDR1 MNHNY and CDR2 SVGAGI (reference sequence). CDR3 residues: CASSYRQGSYNSPLHF. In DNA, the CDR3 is TGTGCCAGCAGTTACCGACAGGGATCCTATAATTCACCCCTCCACTTT.

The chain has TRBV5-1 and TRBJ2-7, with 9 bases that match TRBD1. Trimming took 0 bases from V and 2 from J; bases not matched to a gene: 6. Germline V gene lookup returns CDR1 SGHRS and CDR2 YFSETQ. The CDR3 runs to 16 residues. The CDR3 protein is CASSLALQGAAYEQYF. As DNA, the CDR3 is TGCGCCAGCAGCTTGGCCCTACAGGGGGCAGCCTACGAGCAGTACTTC.

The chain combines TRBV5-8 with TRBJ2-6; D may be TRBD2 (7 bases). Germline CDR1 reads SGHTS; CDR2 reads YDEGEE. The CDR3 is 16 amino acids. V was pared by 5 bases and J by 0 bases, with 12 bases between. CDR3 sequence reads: CASRGGLLSGANVLTF. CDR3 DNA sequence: TGTGCCAGCAGGGGGGGGCTACTCTCTGGGGCCAACGTCCTGACTTTC.

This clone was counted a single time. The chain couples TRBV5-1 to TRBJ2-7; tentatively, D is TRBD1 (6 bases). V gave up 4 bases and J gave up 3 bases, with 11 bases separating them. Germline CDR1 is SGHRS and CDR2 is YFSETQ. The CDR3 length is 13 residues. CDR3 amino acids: CASSTDSDYEQYF. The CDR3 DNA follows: TGCGCCAGCAGCACGGACAGCGACTACGAGCAGTACTTC. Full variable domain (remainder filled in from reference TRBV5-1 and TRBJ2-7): KAGVTQTPRYLIKTRGQQVTLSCSPISGHRSVSWYQQTPGQGLQFLFEYFSETQRNKGNFPGRFSGRQFSNSRSEMNVSTLELGDSALYLCASSTDSDYEQYFGPGTRLTVT.

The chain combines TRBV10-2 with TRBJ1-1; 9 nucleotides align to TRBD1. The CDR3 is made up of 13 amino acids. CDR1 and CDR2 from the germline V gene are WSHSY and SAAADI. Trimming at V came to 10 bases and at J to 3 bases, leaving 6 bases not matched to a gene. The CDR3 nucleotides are TGCGCCATCAACAGGGGGCGGGACACTGAAGCTTTCTTT. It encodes CAINRGRDTEAFF.

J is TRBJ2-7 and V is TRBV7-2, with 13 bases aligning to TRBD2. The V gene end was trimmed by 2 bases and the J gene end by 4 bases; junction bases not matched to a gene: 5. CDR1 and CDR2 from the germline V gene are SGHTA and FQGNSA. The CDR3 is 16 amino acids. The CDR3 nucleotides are TGTGCCAGCAGCTTAAAACCGGGACTAGCGGGATACGAGCAGTACTTC. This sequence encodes CASSLKPGLAGYEQYF. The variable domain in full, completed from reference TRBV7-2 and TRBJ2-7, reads GAGVSQSPSNKVTEKGKDVELRCDPISGHTALYWYRQSLGQGLEFLIYFQGNSAPDKSGLPSDRFSAERTGGSVSTLTIQRTQQEDSAVYLCASSLKPGLAGYEQYFGPGTRLTVT.

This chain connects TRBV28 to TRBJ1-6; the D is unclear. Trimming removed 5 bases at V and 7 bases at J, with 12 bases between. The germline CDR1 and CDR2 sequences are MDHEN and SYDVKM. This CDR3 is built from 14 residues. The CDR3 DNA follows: TGTGCCAGCAGTGGGGAGGAGAGGAATTCACCCCTCCACTTT. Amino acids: CASSGEERNSPLHF.

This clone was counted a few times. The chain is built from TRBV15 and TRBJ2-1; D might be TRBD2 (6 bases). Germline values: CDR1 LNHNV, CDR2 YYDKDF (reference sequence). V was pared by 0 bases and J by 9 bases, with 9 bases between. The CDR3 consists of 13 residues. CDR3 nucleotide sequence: TGTGCCACCAGCAGAGATCTGGGGGGTGAGCAGTTCTTC. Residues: CATSRDLGGEQFF.

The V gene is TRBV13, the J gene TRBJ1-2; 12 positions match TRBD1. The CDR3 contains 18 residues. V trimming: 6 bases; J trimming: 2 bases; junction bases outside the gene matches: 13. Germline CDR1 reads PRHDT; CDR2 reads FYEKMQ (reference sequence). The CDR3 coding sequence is TGTGCCAGCAGGCCATGGGGGGACAGGGGGCTCGGAAACTATGGCTACACCTTC. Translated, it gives CASRPWGDRGLGNYGYTF.

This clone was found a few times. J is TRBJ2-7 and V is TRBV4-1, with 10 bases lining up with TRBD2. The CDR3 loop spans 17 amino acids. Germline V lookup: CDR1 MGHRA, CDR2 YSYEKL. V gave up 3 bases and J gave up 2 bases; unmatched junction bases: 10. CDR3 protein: CASSHLAGEEVPYEQYF. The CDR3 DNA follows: TGCGCCAGCAGCCACCTAGCGGGGGAGGAAGTACCCTACGAGCAGTACTTC.

CDR3 DNA: TGTGCCAGCAGCGTAGATGGGACTAGTTACAATGAGCAGTTCTTC. Protein: CASSVDGTSYNEQFF. This chain links TRBV9 with TRBJ2-1; 8 bases fit TRBD2. The germline V gene has CDR1 SGDLS and CDR2 YYNGEE. The CDR3 covers 15 residues. Trimming cost V 0 bases and J 4 bases; bases outside gene matches: 3.

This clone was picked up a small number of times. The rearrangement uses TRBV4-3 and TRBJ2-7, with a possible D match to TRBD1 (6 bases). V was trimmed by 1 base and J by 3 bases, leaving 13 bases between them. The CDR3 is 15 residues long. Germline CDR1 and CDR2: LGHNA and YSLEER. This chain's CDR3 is CASSQGTGLDYEQYF. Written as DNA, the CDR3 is TGCGCCAGCAGCCAAGGCACAGGGCTCGACTACGAGCAGTACTTC.

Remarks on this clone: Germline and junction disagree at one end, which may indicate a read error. CDR3 nucleotide sequence: TGTGCTAGCAGCTTAGCTCCGCCGGGACAGCAAAACACTGAAGCTTTCTTT. The encoded protein is CASSLAPPGQQNTEAFF. V and J are TRBV7-7 and TRBJ1-1, with 7 bases matching TRBD1. The CDR3 has 17 amino acids. Germline-derived CDR1 and CDR2 are SSHAT and FNYEAQ (reference sequence).

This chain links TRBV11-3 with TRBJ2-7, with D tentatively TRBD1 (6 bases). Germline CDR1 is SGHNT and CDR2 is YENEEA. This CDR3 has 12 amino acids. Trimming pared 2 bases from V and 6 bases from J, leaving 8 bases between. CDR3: CASSLTGSEQYF. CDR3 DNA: TGTGCCAGCAGCTTAACAGGGTCCGAGCAGTACTTC.

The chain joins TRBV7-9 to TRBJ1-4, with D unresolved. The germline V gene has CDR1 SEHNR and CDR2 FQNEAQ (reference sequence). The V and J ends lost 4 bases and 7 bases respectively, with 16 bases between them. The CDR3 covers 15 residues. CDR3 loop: CASSSWTVGGEKLFF. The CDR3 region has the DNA TGTGCCAGCAGCTCCTGGACGGTGGGAGGTGAAAAACTGTTTTTT.

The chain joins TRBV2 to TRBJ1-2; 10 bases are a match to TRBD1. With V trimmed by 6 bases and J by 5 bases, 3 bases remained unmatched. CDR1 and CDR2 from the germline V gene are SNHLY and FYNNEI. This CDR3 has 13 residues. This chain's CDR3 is CASRGQGRYGYTF. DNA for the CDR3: TGTGCCAGCAGGGGACAGGGGCGGTATGGCTACACCTTC.

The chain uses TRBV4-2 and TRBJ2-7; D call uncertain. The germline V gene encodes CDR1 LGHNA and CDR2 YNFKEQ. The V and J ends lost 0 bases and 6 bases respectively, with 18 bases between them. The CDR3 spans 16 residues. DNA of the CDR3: TGTGCCAGCAGCCAAGATAGACTTGCTTCGACTCGCGAGCAGTACTTC. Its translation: CASSQDRLASTREQYF.

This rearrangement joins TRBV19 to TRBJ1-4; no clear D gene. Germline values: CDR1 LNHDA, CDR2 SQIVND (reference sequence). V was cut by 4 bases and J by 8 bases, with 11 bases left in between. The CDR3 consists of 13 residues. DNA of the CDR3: TGTGCCAGTAGTAAACTCCTCCGGGAAAAACTGTTTTTT. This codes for CASSKLLREKLFF.

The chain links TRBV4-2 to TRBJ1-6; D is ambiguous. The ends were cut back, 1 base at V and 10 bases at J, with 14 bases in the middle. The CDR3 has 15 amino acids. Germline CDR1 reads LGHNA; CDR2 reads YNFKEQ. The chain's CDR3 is CASSQVGRVGSPLHF. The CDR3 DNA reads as TGTGCCAGCAGCCAAGTCGGGAGGGTAGGGTCACCCCTCCACTTT.